The 5 T cell receptor beta chains below come from one sample, sequenced in a study of beta chain features in type 1 diabetes. Study-level points and caveats: Among patients with Type 1 diabetes, TCRB CDR3s were moderately but significantly shorter in every one of the four CD4+ subsets.

The antigens for these receptors are not known. Reverse transcribing all isolated RNA meant expressed TCRB transcripts were sequenced. Data came from immunoSEQ multiplex PCR; TCRdb stores just in-frame clones and leaves some out. Altogether approximately 160,000 clones are present, around 10% being singletons, with the ten largest covering around 0.48%. The sequencing input was central memory CD4+ T cells from blood. The source of these receptors is a man aged 25-45 years with type 1 diabetes.

This clone has more than one count but fewer than ten. The identical CDR3 is also encoded by other nucleotide sequences in the sample. This chain links TRBV19 with TRBJ2-1; 8 positions match TRBD1. This CDR3 is built from 16 residues. V was clipped by 0 bases and J by 3 bases; unmatched bases: 4. Germline V gene data show CDR1 as LNHDA and CDR2 as SQIVND (reference sequence). CDR3 DNA sequence: TGTGCCAGTAGTATAGATAGGACAGGGAGCTACAATGAGCAGTTCTTC. Protein product: CASSIDRTGSYNEQFF.

The chain carries TRBV18 and TRBJ1-1; maybe TRBD1 (6 bases). The V end was cut by 3 bases, the J end by 1 base, with 9 bases between. This CDR3 comprises 14 residues. The germline CDR1 and CDR2 sequences are KGHSH and LQKENI. The CDR3 coding sequence is TGTGCCAGCTCACCCCTGACAGGGAACACTGAAGCTTTCTTT. Its translation: CASSPLTGNTEAFF.

This chain joins TRBV29-1 and TRBJ1-1; D is unresolved. The CDR3 length is 12 residues. Germline loops: CDR1 SQVTM, CDR2 ANQGSEA. V shed 4 bases and J shed 10 bases, with 16 bases lying between them. CDR3 sequence (DNA): TGCAGCGTTGTGTTTCCAGGTCAACTAGCTTTCTTT. This sequence encodes CSVVFPGQLAFF.

The CDR3 DNA sequence: TGTGCCAGCAGCCGCGACAGAAACTATGGCTACACCTTC. This encodes CASSRDRNYGYTF. The rearrangement links TRBV5-4 to TRBJ1-2; TRBD1 is a possible D gene (5 bases). Germline CDR1 reads SGHNT; CDR2 reads YYREEE (reference sequence). The CDR3 runs to 13 residues. V lost 4 bases and J 2 bases, leaving 9 bases between the germline ends.

This clone came up a few times. This sequence joins TRBV18 and TRBJ1-5, with TRBD1 matching 7 bases. The CDR3 has 13 amino acids. V was pared by 4 bases and J by 4 bases, with 1 base of the junction left unmatched. Germline V gives CDR1 KGHSH, CDR2 LQKENI. CDR3 DNA: TGTGCCAGCTCACTGACAGGGAATCAGCCCCAGCATTTT. This gives the protein CASSLTGNQPQHF.